These 6 T cell receptor beta chains came from one sample sequenced in a study of T cell responses to AZD1222 COVID-19 vaccine (dated by TCRdb to the early 2020s). The sample's time point label, decoded: about 28 days (+/-7) after the second vaccine dose. The library came from the immunoSEQ multiplex PCR assay. TCRdb carries this immuneACCESS record with in-frame sequences only. Its versions omit some clonotypes, under half of them owing to an unresolved V gene in the studies checked, with the rest unexplained. This sample holds tens of thousands of clones; 90% were observed only once. The top ten constitute roughly 5.9% of the sample. The material was peripheral blood, obtained 28 days after the second AZD1222 dose. These receptors came from an adult who received the AZD1222 COVID-19 vaccine.

Only one count was recorded for this clone. V gene TRBV27 combines with J gene TRBJ2-4; TRBD1 is a possible D gene (7 bases). The CDR3 contains 14 residues. Deletions cut 5 bases from V and 3 bases from J, with 11 bases between. Germline assignment: CDR1 MNHEY and CDR2 SMNVEV (reference sequence). CDR3: CASSPQGGKNIQYF. DNA of the CDR3: TGTGCCAGCAGTCCCCAGGGGGGCAAAAACATTCAGTACTTC.

This clone was found once. This chain connects TRBV3-1 (or the pseudogene TRBV3-2) to TRBJ1-1; 7 bases match TRBD1. Trimming cost V 4 bases and J 6 bases; bases outside gene matches: 5. Germline loops: CDR1 LGHDT, CDR2 YNNKEL (reference sequence). This CDR3 has 13 residues. The CDR3 region is CASSPTGRSEAFF. The CDR3, as DNA: TGTGCCAGCAGCCCGACAGGGCGGTCTGAAGCTTTCTTT.

This clone was recorded once. The chain has TRBV3-1 (or the pseudogene TRBV3-2) and TRBJ2-2; D is uncertain. The CDR3 spans 17 residues. Germline loops: CDR1 LGHDT, CDR2 YNNKEL (reference sequence). Trimming shortened V by 0 bases and J by 0 bases, and 11 bases separated the two germline ends. In nucleotides, the CDR3 is TGTGCCAGCAGCCAAGATGGACGGTCGTCGAACACCGGGGAGCTGTTTTTT. Translated: CASSQDGRSSNTGELFF.

This clone came up a few times. The chain carries TRBV19 and TRBJ1-2, with unresolved D. The germline CDR1 and CDR2 sequences are LNHDA and SQIVND (reference sequence). The germline V and J ends were trimmed by 6 bases and 3 bases, with 14 bases remaining between them. There are 14 residues in the CDR3. CDR3 DNA: TGTGCCAGTAGGAAGGGAGAGGGAGACTATGGCTACACCTTC. Its translation is CASRKGEGDYGYTF.

The chain joins TRBV5-1 to TRBJ1-2; D gene unclear. V lost 0 bases to trimming and J lost 2 bases, with 14 bases between them. The CDR3 loop spans 16 amino acids. Germline CDR1 and CDR2: SGHRS and YFSETQ. The CDR3 DNA sequence: TGCGCCAGCAGCTTGGATTCTAGGGTTTCGAACTATGGCTACACCTTC. Protein sequence: CASSLDSRVSNYGYTF.

The CDR3 sequence is CASSPGDSANSGNTIYF. DNA for the CDR3: TGTGCCAGCTCACCTGGGGATTCAGCCAACTCTGGAAACACCATATATTTT. The chain links TRBV18 to TRBJ1-3; unclear D gene. From germline, CDR1 is KGHSH and CDR2 LQKENI. The CDR3 spans 17 residues. V lost 3 bases, J lost 0 bases, and 15 bases lay in between.